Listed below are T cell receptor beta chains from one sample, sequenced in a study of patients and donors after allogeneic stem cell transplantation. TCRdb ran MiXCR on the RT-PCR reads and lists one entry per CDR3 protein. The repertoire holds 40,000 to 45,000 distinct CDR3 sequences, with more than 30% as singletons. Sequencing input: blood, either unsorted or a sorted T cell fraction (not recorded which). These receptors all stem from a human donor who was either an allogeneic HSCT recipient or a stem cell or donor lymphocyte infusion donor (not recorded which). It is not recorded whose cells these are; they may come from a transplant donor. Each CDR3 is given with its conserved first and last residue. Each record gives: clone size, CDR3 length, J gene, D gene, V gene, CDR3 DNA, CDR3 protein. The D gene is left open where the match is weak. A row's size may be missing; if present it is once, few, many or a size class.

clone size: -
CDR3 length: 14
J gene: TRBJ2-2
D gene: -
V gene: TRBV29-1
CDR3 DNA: TGCAGCGTTGTCGAGGGAGTGAATACCGGGGAGCTGTTTTTT
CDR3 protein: CSVVEGVNTGELFF

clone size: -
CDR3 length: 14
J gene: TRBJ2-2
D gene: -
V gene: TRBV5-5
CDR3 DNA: TGTGCCAGCAGCTTGATCGGAATCGCCGGGGAGATGTTTTTT
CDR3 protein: CASSLIGIAGEMFF

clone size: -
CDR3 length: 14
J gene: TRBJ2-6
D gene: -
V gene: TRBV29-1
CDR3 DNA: TGCAGCGTTCCGGACGGGTCTGGGGCCAACGTCCTGACTTTC
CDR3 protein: CSVPDGSGANVLTF

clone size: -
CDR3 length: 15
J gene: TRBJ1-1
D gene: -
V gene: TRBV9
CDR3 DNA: TGTGCCAGCAGCCCCTTAGGGAGAAGTGGCGCTGAAGCTTTCTTT
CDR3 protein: CASSPLGRSGAEAFF

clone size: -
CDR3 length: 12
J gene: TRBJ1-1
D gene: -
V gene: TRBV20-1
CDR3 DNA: TGCAGTGCTCGACATTTGAACACTGAAGCTTTCTTT
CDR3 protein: CSARHLNTEAFF

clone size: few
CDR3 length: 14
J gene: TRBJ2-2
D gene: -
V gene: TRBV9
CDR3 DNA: TGTGCCAGCAGCGTAGCCGCTCTTACCGGGGAGCTGTTTTTT
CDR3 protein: CASSVAALTGELFF

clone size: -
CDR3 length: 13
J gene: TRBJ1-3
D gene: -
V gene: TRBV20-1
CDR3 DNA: TGCAGTGCTAGTGATACCTCTGGAAACACCATATATTTT
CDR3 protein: CSASDTSGNTIYF

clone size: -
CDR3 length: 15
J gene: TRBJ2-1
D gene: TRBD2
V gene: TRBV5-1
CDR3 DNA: TGCGCCAGCAGCTTGGTGCGGGAGCTCTACAATGAGCAGTTCTTC
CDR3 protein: CASSLVRELYNEQFF

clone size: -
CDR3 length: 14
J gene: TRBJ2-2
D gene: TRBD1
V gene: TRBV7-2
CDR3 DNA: TGTGCCAGCAGCCCAAAGACAGGGCACGGGGAGCTGTTTTTT
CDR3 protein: CASSPKTGHGELFF

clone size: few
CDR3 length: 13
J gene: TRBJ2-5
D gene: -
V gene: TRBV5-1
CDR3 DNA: TGCGCCAGCAGCTTGAACCTCGGGGGCCCCCAGTACTTC
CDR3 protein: CASSLNLGGPQYF

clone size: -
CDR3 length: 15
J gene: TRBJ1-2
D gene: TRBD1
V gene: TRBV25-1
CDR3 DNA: TGTGCCAGCAGGGGGACAGGAGTTAAAAACTATGGCTACACCTTC
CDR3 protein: CASRGTGVKNYGYTF

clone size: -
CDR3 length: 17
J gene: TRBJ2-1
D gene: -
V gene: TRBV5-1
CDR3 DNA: TGCGCCAGCAGCCCAAATCCTAAGGGGAGGATCTACAATGAGCAGTTCTTC
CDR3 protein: CASSPNPKGRIYNEQFF

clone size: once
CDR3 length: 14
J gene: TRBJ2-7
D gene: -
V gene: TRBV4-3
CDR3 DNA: TGCGCCAGCAGCCAAGGTAGATCCTCCTACGAGCAGTACTTC
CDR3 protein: CASSQGRSSYEQYF

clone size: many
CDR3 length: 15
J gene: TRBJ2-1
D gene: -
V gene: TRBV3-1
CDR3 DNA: TGTGCCAGCAGCCCTAAACCCAGCGGGCGCAATGAGCAGTTCTTC
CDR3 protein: CASSPKPSGRNEQFF

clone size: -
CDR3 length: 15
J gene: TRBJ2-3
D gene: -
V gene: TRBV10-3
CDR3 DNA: TGTGCCATCAGTGAACGCGAACCTAACACAGATACGCAGTATTTT
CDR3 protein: CAISEREPNTDTQYF

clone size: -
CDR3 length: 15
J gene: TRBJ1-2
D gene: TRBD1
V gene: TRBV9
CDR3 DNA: TGTGCCAGCAGCGCAAGACAGGGGCCCGAATATGGCTACACCTTC
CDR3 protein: CASSARQGPEYGYTF

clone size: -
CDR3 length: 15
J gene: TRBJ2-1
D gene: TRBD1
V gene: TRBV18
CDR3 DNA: TGTGCCAGCTCACTAGGACAGGAACATGACAATGAGCAGTTCTTC
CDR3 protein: CASSLGQEHDNEQFF

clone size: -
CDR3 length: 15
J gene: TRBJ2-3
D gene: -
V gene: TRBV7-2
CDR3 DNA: TGTGCCAGCAGCTTCGTGGAGAGAAAGGCAGATACGCAGTATTTT
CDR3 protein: CASSFVERKADTQYF

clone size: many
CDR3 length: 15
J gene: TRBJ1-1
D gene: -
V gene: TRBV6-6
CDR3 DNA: TGTGCCAGCAGTAGAAATTTGGGGGGACGCGCTGAAGCTTTCTTT
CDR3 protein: CASSRNLGGRAEAFF

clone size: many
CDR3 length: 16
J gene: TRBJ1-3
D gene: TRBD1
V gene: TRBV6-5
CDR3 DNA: TGTGCCAGCAGCCGAGGGACAGGGAGCTCTGGAAACACCATATATTTT
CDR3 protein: CASSRGTGSSGNTIYF

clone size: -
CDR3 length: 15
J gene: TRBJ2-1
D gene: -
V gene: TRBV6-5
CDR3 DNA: TGTGCCAGCAGAGAAACAGGATCCCATTTAGATGAGCAGTTCTTC
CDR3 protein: CASRETGSHLDEQFF

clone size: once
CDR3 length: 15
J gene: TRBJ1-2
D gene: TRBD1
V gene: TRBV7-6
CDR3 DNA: TGTGCCAGCAGCAAGGATTCGGGGACAGGGGATGGCTACACCTTC
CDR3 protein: CASSKDSGTGDGYTF

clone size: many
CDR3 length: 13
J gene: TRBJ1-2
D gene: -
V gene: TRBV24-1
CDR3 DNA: TGTGCCACCAGTGATTTGAGTGGAACTGGCTACACCTTC
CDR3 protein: CATSDLSGTGYTF

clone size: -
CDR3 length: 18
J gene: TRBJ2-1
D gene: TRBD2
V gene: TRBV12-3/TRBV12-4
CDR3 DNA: TGTGCCAGCAGCTCTCCGGAGACTAGCGGGAGTCGTTACAATGAGCAGTTCTTC
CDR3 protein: CASSSPETSGSRYNEQFF

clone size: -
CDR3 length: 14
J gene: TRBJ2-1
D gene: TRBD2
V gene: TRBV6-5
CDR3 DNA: TGTGCCAGCAGATCACTAGCGCCCTACAATGAGCAGTTCTTC
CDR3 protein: CASRSLAPYNEQFF

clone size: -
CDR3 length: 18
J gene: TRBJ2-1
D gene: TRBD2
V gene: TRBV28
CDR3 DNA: TGTGCCAGCAGTCTACACGGGACTAGCGAGATATTACGCAATGAGCAGTTCTTC
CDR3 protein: CASSLHGTSEILRNEQFF

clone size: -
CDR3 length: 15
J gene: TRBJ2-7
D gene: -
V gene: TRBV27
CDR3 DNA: TGTGCCAGCAGTTTGGGAGGAATTGACTCCTACGAGCAGTACTTC
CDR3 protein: CASSLGGIDSYEQYF

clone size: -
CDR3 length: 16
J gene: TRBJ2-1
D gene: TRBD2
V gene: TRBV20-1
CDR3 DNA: TGCAGTGTGGCACTGGGACTAGCGGGATACTACAATGAGCAGTTCTTC
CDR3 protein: CSVALGLAGYYNEQFF

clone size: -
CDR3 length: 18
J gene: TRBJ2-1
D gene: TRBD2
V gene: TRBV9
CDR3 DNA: TGTGCCAGCACGCGAAGTCCCCGACTAGCGCGAACCTACAATGAGCAGTTCTTC
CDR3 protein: CASTRSPRLARTYNEQFF

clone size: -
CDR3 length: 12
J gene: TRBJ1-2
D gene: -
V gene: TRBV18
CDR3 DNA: TGTGCCAGCTCTGCCAGGGTGGATGGCTACACCTTC
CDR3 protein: CASSARVDGYTF

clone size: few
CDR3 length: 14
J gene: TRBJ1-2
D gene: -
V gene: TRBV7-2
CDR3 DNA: TGTGCCAGCAGCCCCCCATACAGATACTATGGCTACACCTTC
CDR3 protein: CASSPPYRYYGYTF